These 13 T cell receptor beta chains share one sample of origin, sequenced in a study of blood T cells in healthy people across ages. The use of a sample-barcoded 5' primer and a J-beta primer mix characterized a second PCR of roughly 6 to 12 cycles. TCRdb itself ran the 5' RACE reads through MiXCR, one entry per CDR3 protein. The sample includes around 970,000 distinct CDR3 sequences, about 53% of them seen just once. Sequencing input: blood. Receptor source: a woman aged 55-69 years in good health.

Comments on this clonotype: No conserved phenylalanine or tryptophan ends this CDR3, so it is likely a read error. V usage is TRBV12-3 or TRBV12-4 and J usage is TRBJ2-1, with TRBD2 matching 8 bases. The junction had 4 bases not matched to a gene; V was cut back by 5 bases and J by 4 bases. The CDR3 covers 14 residues. The CDR3 bases are TGTGCCAGCAGTATGACTAGCGCATACAATGAGCAGTTCTTG. Protein: CASSMTSAYNEQFL.

The sample holds a few counts of this clonotype. The chain uses TRBV25-1 and TRBJ1-4; maybe TRBD1 (5 bases). CDR1 MGHDK and CDR2 SYGVNS come from the germline V gene. V gave up 4 bases and J gave up 8 bases, with 14 bases separating them. This CDR3 is 14 amino acids long. CDR3 loop: CASSGDAVDEKLFF. DNA of the CDR3: TGTGCCAGCAGTGGGGACGCCGTTGACGAAAAACTGTTTTTT.

The chain combines TRBV12-3 or TRBV12-4 with TRBJ2-5; 12 bases are a match to TRBD2. After removal of 8 bases from V and 1 base from J, the junction contained 14 bases not matched to a gene. CDR3 length equals 18 residues. Here the CDR3 reads CASLMGWTSGTPQETQYF. The CDR3 region has the DNA TGTGCCAGCCTGATGGGTTGGACTAGCGGGACACCCCAAGAGACCCAGTACTTC.

Comment on this clonotype: Mismatch with germline at one junction end may stem from a read error. The DNA of the CDR3 is TGTGCCAGCCTTTCTGGCTCTGGGGTCAACGTCCTGACTTTC. Translating gives CASLSGSGVNVLTF. The chain uses TRBV5-6 and TRBJ2-6, with unresolved D. CDR3 length: 14 residues. CDR1 is SGHDT, CDR2 YYEEEE, per germline.

This chain connects TRBV20-1 to TRBJ2-5, with D perhaps TRBD1 or TRBD2 (6 bases each). Trimming removed 3 bases from V and 5 bases from J, with 13 bases in between. This CDR3 spans 13 amino acids. Germline CDR1 and CDR2: DFQATT and SNEGSKA (reference sequence). The CDR3 nucleotides are TGCAGTGCTAGTCACAGGGCGGGGGAGACCCAGTACTTC. It yields the protein CSASHRAGETQYF.

The chain employs TRBV29-1 and TRBJ2-7; a possible D gene is TRBD1 (7 bases). Germline CDR1 and CDR2: SQVTM and ANQGSEA. Deletions cut 0 bases from V and 6 bases from J, with 24 bases between. The CDR3 spans 17 residues. CDR3 sequence: CSVEDRGTVHPGVEQYF. The CDR3, as DNA: TGCAGCGTTGAAGATAGGGGGACAGTACATCCGGGGGTCGAGCAGTACTTC.

The V call is TRBV5-1, the J call TRBJ2-2, with 8 bases fitting TRBD2. The CDR3 sequence is 16 residues long. V lost 4 bases and J lost 4; bases outside the gene matches: 9. Germline CDR1 SGHRS, CDR2 YFSETQ. In DNA form, the CDR3 reads TGCGCCAGCAGCCATAAACTAGCGGCCGGCACCGGGGAGCTGTTTTTT. Encoded protein: CASSHKLAAGTGELFF. Complete variable domain (other parts from reference TRBV5-1 and TRBJ2-2): KAGVTQTPRYLIKTRGQQVTLSCSPISGHRSVSWYQQTPGQGLQFLFEYFSETQRNKGNFPGRFSGRQFSNSRSEMNVSTLELGDSALYLCASSHKLAAGTGELFFGEGSRLTVL.

The V call is TRBV7-9, the J call TRBJ2-6; D possibly corresponds to TRBD2 (5 bases). CDR1 and CDR2 from the germline V gene are SEHNR and FQNEAQ (reference sequence). This CDR3 has 17 amino acids. V lost 4 bases, J lost 0 bases, and 13 bases lay in between. The CDR3 DNA sequence: TGTGCCAGCAGCTCGGGAACCCGTTACTCTGGGGCCAACGTCCTGACTTTC. It codes for CASSSGTRYSGANVLTF.

The DNA of the CDR3 is TGTGCCAGCAGCCTCGGCGGGAAGAGCTCCTACAATGAGCAGTTCTTC. It encodes CASSLGGKSSYNEQFF. The chain uses TRBV7-2 and TRBJ2-1, with D perhaps matching TRBD2 (6 bases). The germline V gene encodes CDR1 SGHTA and CDR2 FQGNSA. V lost 5 bases, J lost 0 bases, and 14 bases lay in between. This CDR3 contains 16 residues.

The chain is built from TRBV6-2 or TRBV6-3 and TRBJ2-6; 9 bases fit TRBD2. Germline V gene data show CDR1 as MNHEY and CDR2 as SVGEGT. The CDR3 loop spans 19 amino acids. The V gene end was trimmed by 5 bases and the J gene end by 0 bases; junction bases not matched to a gene: 11. CDR3 in DNA: TGTGCCAGCAGTGACCTGGGCCTAGCGGGAAGCTCTGGGGCCAACGTCCTGACTTTC. Its translation is CASSDLGLAGSSGANVLTF.

CDR3 coding DNA: TGTGCCTGGAGTGGTACAGGGGTTGGCTACACCTTC. Protein product: CAWSGTGVGYTF. The J gene is TRBJ1-2, the V gene TRBV30; TRBD1 agrees at 7 bases. Germline CDR1 GTSNPN, CDR2 SVGIG (reference sequence). V trimming: 1 base; J trimming: 7 bases; junction bases outside the gene matches: 3. The CDR3 is 12 amino acids.

This clonotype came up a few times. The rearrangement joins TRBV20-1 to TRBJ2-3; weak D call: TRBD2 (7 bases). Trimming stripped 3 bases from V and 2 bases from J, with 18 bases between. CDR1 is DFQATT and CDR2 is SNEGSKA in the germline V gene (reference sequence). The CDR3 runs 16 residues. CDR3 DNA sequence: TGCAGTGCTAGGGAGGGGGGCGGGGGATTCACAGATACGCAGTATTTT. Its translation is CSAREGGGGFTDTQYF.

V is TRBV6-1 and J is TRBJ2-5, with 11 bases matching TRBD2. Germline-derived CDR1 and CDR2 are MNHNS and SASEGT. Germline trimming cut 5 bases from V and 1 base from J; bases unmatched to any gene: 3. The CDR3 has 15 residues. CDR3 in DNA: TGTGCCAGCAGTTTTAGCGGGAGGGTCCAAGAGACCCAGTACTTC. Its translation is CASSFSGRVQETQYF.